The TCR beta chain described here comes from a study of blood T cell repertoires in COVID-19. About the research overall: T cells, B-cell-depleted T cells, or PBMCs provided the cDNA or gDNA that served as material.

Original methodology: Quantification of nucleated cells was approximated via reference gene primer amplification. This table comes from immunoSEQ multiplex PCR, and its TCRdb copy is limited to in-frame clones, with some not included. V and J calls plus clone size are reproduced from that table; the DNA served to infer D and trimming. The sample has about 12,000 clones, just over 85% seen once. The CDR3 extends over 14 amino acids. Trimming pared 9 bases from V and 3 bases from J, leaving 19 bases between. Germline CDR1 SGHTS, CDR2 YDEGEE. The chain joins TRBV5-8 to TRBJ2-7; a possible D gene is TRBD2 (6 bases). Sequencing was carried out using peripheral blood. The sequence came from a human donor in a cohort sampled during active COVID-19. CDR3 bases: TGTGCCAACCGGCTTTTCGAGGGAGGCTACGAGCAGTACTTC. Amino acids: CANRLFEGGYEQYF.